What follows describes a single TCR beta chain. This sample is part of a study of blood T cell repertoires in COVID-19. Background on the study: The United States, Italy and Spain supplied acute and convalescent COVID-19 samples. The cDNA or gDNA used as material had been derived from T cells, B-cell-depleted T cells, or PBMCs.

As processed by the authors: For nucleated cells, counts were estimated from reference gene primer amplification. Produced via immunoSEQ multiplex PCR; TCRdb's table is partial and in-frame only. That table gives V, J and clone size, and the DNA gave D and trimming. The table records about 160,000 clones, under 85% of them present only once. This sequence originates from a man aged 55 to 69 who had recovered from COVID-19. Sequencing was done on a sample of peripheral blood.

The CDR3 DNA is TGTGCCAGCAGCTTTCAGGGGGCGAACTATGGCTACACCTTC. This sequence encodes CASSFQGANYGYTF. The chain links TRBV7-9 to TRBJ1-2; 8 nucleotides line up with TRBD1. The CDR3 totals 14 residues. Germline CDR1 reads SEHNR; CDR2 reads FQNEAQ (reference sequence). V lost 3 bases, J lost 2 bases, and 2 bases stayed unmatched.